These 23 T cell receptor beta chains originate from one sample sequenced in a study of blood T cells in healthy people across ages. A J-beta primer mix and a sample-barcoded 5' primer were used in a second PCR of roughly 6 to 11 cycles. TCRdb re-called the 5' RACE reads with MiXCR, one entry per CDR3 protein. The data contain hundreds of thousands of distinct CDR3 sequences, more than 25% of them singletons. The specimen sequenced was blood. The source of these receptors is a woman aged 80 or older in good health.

The CDR3 DNA reads TGTGCCAGCAGTCCACTAATCACTAGCGGGGGACATAGCTCCTACAATGAGCAGTTCTTC. Translation gives CASSPLITSGGHSSYNEQFF. The genes are TRBV28 and TRBJ2-1; TRBD2 matches 11 bases. This CDR3 is 20 amino acids long. CDR1 is MDHEN, CDR2 SYDVKM, per germline. Losses at the gene ends were 5 bases for V and 0 bases for J; bases not matched to a gene: 15.

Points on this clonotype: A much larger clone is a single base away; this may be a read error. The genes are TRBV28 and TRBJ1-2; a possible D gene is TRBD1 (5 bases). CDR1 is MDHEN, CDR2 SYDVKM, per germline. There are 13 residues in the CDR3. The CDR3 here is CAGSFDSSYGYTF. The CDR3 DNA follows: TGTGCCGGCAGTTTTGACAGTAGCTATGGCTACACCTTC.

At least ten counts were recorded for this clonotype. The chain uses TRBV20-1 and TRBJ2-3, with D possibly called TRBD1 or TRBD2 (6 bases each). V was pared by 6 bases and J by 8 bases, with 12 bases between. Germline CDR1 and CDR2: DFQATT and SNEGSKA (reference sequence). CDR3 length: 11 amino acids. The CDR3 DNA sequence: TGCAGTGCCTACCCGGGGGCTACGCAGTATTTT. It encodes CSAYPGATQYF.

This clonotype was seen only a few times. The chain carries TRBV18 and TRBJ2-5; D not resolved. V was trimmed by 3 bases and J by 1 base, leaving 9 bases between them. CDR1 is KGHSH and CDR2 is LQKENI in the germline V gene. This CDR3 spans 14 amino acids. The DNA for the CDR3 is TGTGCCAGCTCACCCCTCGCATCCCAAGAGACCCAGTACTTC. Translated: CASSPLASQETQYF.

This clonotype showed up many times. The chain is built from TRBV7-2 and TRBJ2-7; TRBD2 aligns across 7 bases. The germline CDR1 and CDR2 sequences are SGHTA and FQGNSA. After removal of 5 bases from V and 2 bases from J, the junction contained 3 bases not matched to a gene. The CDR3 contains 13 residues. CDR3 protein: CASSPGRPYEQYF. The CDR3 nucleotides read TGTGCCAGCAGCCCCGGGAGGCCCTACGAGCAGTACTTC.

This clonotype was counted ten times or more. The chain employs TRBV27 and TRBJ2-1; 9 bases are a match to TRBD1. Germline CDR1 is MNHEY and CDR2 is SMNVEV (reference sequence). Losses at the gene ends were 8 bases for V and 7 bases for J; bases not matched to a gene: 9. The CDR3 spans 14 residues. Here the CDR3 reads CASSPGTGINEQFF. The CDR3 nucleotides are TGTGCCAGCTCCCCCGGGACAGGGATAAATGAGCAGTTCTTC.

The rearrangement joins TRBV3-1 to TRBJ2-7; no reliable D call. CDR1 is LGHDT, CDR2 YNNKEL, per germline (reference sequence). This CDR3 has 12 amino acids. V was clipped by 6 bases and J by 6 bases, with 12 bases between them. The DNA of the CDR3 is TGTGCCAGCAGACAGAGAGTGATCGAGCAGTACTTC. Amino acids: CASRQRVIEQYF.

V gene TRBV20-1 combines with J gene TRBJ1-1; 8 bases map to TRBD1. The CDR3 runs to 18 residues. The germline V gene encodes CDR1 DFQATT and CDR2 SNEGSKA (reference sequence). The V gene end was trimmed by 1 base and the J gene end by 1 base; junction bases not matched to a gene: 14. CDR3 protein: CSARAMGRGPFGNTEAFF. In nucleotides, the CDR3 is TGCAGTGCTAGAGCGATGGGCAGGGGGCCCTTTGGGAACACTGAAGCTTTCTTT.

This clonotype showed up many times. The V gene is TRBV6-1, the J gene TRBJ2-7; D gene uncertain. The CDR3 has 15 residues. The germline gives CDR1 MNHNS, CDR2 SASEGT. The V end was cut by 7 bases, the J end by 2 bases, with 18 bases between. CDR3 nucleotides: TGTGCCAGCATCTCGGGCCCAAGTAACCCCTACGAGCAGTACTTC. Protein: CASISGPSNPYEQYF.

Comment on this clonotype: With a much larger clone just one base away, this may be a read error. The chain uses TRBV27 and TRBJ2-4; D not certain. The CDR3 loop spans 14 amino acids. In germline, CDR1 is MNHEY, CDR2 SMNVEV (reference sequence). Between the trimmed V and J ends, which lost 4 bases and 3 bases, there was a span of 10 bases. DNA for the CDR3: TGTGCCAGCAGTTCAAGCCTAGTCAAAAACATTCAGTACTTC. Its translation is CASSSSLVKNIQYF.

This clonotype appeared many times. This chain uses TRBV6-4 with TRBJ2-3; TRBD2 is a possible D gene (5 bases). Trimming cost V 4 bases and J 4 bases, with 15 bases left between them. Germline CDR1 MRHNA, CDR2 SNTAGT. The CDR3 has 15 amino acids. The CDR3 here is CASSALTGRADTQYF. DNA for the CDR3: TGTGCCAGCAGTGCCCTGACTGGGCGGGCAGATACGCAGTATTTT.

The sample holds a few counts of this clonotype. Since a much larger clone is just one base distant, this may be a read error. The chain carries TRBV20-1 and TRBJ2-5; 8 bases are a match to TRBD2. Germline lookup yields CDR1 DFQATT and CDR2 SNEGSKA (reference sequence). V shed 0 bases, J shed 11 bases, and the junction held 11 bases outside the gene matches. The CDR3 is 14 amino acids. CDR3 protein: CSARESSGLVGQYF. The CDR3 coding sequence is TGCAGTGCTAGAGAGTCTAGCGGGTTAGTTGGGCAGTACTTC.

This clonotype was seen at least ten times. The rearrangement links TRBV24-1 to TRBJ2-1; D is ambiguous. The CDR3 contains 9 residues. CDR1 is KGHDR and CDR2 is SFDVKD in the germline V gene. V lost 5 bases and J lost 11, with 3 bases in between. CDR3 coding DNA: TGTGCCACCAGTGGACAGCAGTTCTTC. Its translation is CATSGQQFF.

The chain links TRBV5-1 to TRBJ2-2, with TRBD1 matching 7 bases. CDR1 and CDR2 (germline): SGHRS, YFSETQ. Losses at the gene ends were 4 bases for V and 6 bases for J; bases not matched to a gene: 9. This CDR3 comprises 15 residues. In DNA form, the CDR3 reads TGCGCCAGCAGCAGGAGACAGGGCGGCTCCGGGGAGCTGTTTTTT. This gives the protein CASSRRQGGSGELFF.

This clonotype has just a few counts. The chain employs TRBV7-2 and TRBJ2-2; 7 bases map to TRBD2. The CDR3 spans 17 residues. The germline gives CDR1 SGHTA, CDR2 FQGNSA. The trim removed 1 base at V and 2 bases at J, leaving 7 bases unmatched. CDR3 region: CASSLVAAGTNTGELFF. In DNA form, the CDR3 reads TGTGCCAGCAGCTTAGTAGCAGCGGGGACCAACACCGGGGAGCTGTTTTTT.

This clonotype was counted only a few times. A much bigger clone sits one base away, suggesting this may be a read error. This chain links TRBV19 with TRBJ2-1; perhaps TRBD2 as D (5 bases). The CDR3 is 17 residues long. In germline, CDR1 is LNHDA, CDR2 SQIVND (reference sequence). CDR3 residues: CAGSMAQGRGSYNEQFF. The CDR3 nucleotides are TGTGCCGGTAGTATGGCCCAAGGACGGGGCTCCTACAATGAGCAGTTCTTC. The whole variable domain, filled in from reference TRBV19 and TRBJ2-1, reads DGGITQSPKYLFRKEGQNVTLSCEQNLNHDAMYWYRQDPGQGLRLIYYSQIVNDFQKGDIAEGYSVSREKKESFPLTVTSAQKNPTAFYLCAGSMAQGRGSYNEQFFGPGTRLTVL.

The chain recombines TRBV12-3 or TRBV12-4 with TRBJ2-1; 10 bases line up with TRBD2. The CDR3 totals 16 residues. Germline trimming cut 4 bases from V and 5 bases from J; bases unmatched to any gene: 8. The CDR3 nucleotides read TGTGCCAGCAGTTCCCCGAGTAGCGGGAGGAACAATGAGCAGTTCTTC. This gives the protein CASSSPSSGRNNEQFF.

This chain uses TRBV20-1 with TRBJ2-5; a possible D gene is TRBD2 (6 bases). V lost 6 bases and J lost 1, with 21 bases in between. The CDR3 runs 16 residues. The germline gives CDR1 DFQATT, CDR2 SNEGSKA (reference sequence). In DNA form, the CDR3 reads TGCAGTGCGCCAGGCCTCGGGGACTCGACCCAAGAGACCCAGTACTTC. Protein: CSAPGLGDSTQETQYF.

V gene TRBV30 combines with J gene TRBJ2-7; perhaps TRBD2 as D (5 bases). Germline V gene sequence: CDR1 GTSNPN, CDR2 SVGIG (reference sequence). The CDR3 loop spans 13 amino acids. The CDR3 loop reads CARSGVVSYEQYF. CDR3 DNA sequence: TGTGCTCGGAGCGGAGTAGTCTCCTACGAGCAGTACTTC.

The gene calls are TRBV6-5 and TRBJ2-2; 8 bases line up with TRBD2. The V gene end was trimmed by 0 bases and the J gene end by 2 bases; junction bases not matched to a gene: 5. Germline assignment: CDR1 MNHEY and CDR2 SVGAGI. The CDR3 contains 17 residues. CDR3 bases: TGTGCCAGCAGTTACTCTGGGCTAGCGGGTAACACCGGGGAGCTGTTTTTT. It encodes CASSYSGLAGNTGELFF.

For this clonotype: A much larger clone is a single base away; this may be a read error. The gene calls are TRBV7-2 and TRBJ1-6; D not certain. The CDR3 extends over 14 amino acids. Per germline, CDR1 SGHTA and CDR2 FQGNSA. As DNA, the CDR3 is TGTGCCAGCAGCGCGGTGGGGAAGTTTTCACCCCCCCACTTT. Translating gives CASSAVGKFSPPHF.

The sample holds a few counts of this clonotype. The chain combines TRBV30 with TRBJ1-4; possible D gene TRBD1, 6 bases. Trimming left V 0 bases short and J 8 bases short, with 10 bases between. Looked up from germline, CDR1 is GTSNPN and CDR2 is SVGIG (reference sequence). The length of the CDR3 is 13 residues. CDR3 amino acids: CAWSVQGGEKLFF. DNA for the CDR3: TGTGCCTGGAGTGTACAGGGAGGCGAAAAACTGTTTTTT.

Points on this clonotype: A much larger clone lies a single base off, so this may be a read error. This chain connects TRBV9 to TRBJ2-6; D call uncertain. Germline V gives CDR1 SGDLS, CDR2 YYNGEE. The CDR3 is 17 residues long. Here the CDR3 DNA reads TGTGTCAGCAGCGCCCCTGGGTATTACTCTGGGGCCAACGTCCTGACTTTC. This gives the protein CVSSAPGYYSGANVLTF. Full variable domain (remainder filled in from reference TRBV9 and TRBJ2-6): DSGVTQTPKHLITATGQRVTLRCSPRSGDLSVYWYQQSLDQGLQFLIQYYNGEERAKGNILERFSAQQFPDLHSELNLSSLELGDSALYFCVSSAPGYYSGANVLTFGAGSRLTVL.